These 16 T cell receptor beta chains share one sample of origin, sequenced in a study of T cell responses to AZD1222 COVID-19 vaccine. Libraries were prepared by immunoSEQ multiplex PCR; TCRdb keeps only in-frame clonotypes and omits some of them. The data hold about 200,000 clones, with under 95% observed a single time. Here the sequenced sample was peripheral blood, taken 28 days after the second AZD1222 dose. The receptors come from an adult who received the AZD1222 COVID-19 vaccine.

V usage is TRBV5-4 and J usage is TRBJ1-1; D might be TRBD1 (6 bases). Per the germline V gene, CDR1 is SGHNT and CDR2 is YYREEE (reference sequence). The CDR3 contains 15 residues. V was pared by 4 bases and J by 1 base, with 14 bases between. The CDR3 coding sequence is TGTGCCAGCAGCCCACAAGCGGGGGCGAACACTGAAGCTTTCTTT. Its protein product is CASSPQAGANTEAFF.

This clone was detected a few times. The V and J genes are TRBV3-1 (or the pseudogene TRBV3-2) and TRBJ1-5, with 11 nucleotides matching TRBD1. Losses at the gene ends were 4 bases for V and 6 bases for J; bases not matched to a gene: 5. This CDR3 comprises 15 residues. Germline-derived CDR1 and CDR2 are LGHDT and YNNKEL (reference sequence). CDR3 in amino acids: CASSLGTGGSQPQHF. CDR3 sequence (DNA): TGTGCCAGCAGCCTGGGGACAGGGGGGAGTCAGCCCCAGCATTTT.

V is TRBV19 and J is TRBJ1-1; 7 bases are shared with TRBD1. Germline trimming cut 9 bases from V and 1 base from J; bases unmatched to any gene: 8. This CDR3 region has 14 residues. Germline lookup yields CDR1 LNHDA and CDR2 SQIVND (reference sequence). In DNA, the CDR3 is TGTGCCAGCCAGGAGGGGGCGACGAACACTGAAGCTTTCTTT. It specifies CASQEGATNTEAFF.

J is TRBJ2-1 and V is TRBV19; D might be TRBD2 (5 bases). This CDR3 spans 18 amino acids. Trimming left V 1 base short and J 7 bases short, with 23 bases between. Germline V lookup: CDR1 LNHDA, CDR2 SQIVND (reference sequence). CDR3 sequence reads: CASSIGQSFRGNLNEQFF. Here the CDR3 DNA reads TGTGCCAGTAGTATAGGGCAGTCGTTCCGGGGTAACTTAAATGAGCAGTTCTTC.

V and J are TRBV19 and TRBJ1-1; D unresolved. Germline V gene data show CDR1 as LNHDA and CDR2 as SQIVND (reference sequence). There are 13 residues in the CDR3. Trimming took off 6 bases at V and 0 bases at J, with 8 bases between the two ends. CDR3 DNA: TGTGCCAGTAGCGGGGTATTGAACACTGAAGCTTTCTTT. This encodes CASSGVLNTEAFF.

This rearrangement joins TRBV7-8 to TRBJ1-1; D unclear. The CDR3 extends over 12 amino acids. From germline, CDR1 is SGHVS and CDR2 FQNEAQ. V lost 2 bases to trimming and J lost 4 bases, with 5 bases between them. CDR3 nucleotides: TGTGCCAGCAGCTTATTAGGCACTGAAGCTTTCTTT. The encoded protein is CASSLLGTEAFF.

J is TRBJ1-1 and V is TRBV6-5, with 7 bases identical to TRBD1. The junction had 8 bases not matched to a gene; V was cut back by 6 bases and J by 1 base. Per germline, CDR1 MNHEY and CDR2 SVGAGI. The CDR3 contains 15 residues. CDR3 DNA sequence: TGTGCCAGCAGAGCAGAAGGGACAGCGAACACTGAAGCTTTCTTT. It translates to CASRAEGTANTEAFF.

V and J are TRBV29-1 and TRBJ1-2; D is possibly TRBD1 (5 bases). With 7 bases removed from V and 4 bases from J, the gap between germline ends came to 10 bases. CDR3 length: 11 residues. CDR1 and CDR2 (germline): SQVTM, ANQGSEA. The CDR3 spells CSARDGYGYTF. The CDR3 DNA reads TGCAGCGCTAGGGACGGCTATGGCTACACCTTC.

This rearrangement joins TRBV7-2 to TRBJ1-1; no definite D call. The germline V and J ends were trimmed by 3 bases and 1 base, with 3 bases remaining between them. CDR3 length equals 12 residues. Germline assignment: CDR1 SGHTA and CDR2 FQGNSA. This CDR3 is CASSFRNTEAFF. The CDR3 DNA follows: TGTGCCAGCAGCTTTAGGAACACTGAAGCTTTCTTT.

This chain connects TRBV14 to TRBJ1-4; D possibly corresponds to TRBD1 (5 bases). Germline V gives CDR1 SGHDN, CDR2 FVKESK. V shed 5 bases and J shed 6 bases, with 16 bases lying between them. This CDR3 region has 15 residues. The CDR3 DNA is TGTGCCAGCAGCTACCGCCAGGGCATCGATGAAAAACTGTTTTTT. Translation: CASSYRQGIDEKLFF.

V usage is TRBV6-5 and J usage is TRBJ1-1; no clear D. The germline CDR1 and CDR2 sequences are MNHEY and SVGAGI. This CDR3 has 14 amino acids. The V end was cut by 2 bases, the J end by 6 bases, with 13 bases between. Here the CDR3 DNA reads TGTGCCAGCAGTTACACCGGGCGGGGAGCTGAAGCTTTCTTT. Its translation: CASSYTGRGAEAFF.

The chain couples TRBV19 to TRBJ1-5; 9 nucleotides line up with TRBD1. The CDR3 loop spans 14 amino acids. Germline CDR1 reads LNHDA; CDR2 reads SQIVND (reference sequence). V gave up 5 bases and J gave up 7 bases; unmatched junction bases: 6. The CDR3 DNA reads TGTGCCAGTAGTCCGGGACAGGGCCGGCAGCCCCAGCATTTT. Its translation: CASSPGQGRQPQHF.

The J gene is TRBJ1-1, the V gene TRBV6-2 or TRBV6-3, with 7 positions matching TRBD1. The CDR3 totals 13 residues. CDR1 is MNHEY and CDR2 is SVGEGT in the germline V gene. Trimming at V came to 5 bases and at J to 7 bases, leaving 7 bases not matched to a gene. The chain's CDR3 is CASSRGGLGEAFF. CDR3 DNA sequence: TGTGCCAGCAGTCGAGGGGGCCTCGGTGAAGCTTTCTTT.

This chain joins TRBV19 and TRBJ2-5, with D possibly being TRBD2 (6 bases). The CDR3 runs to 14 residues. Trimming removed 3 bases from V and 7 bases from J, with 15 bases in between. Germline CDR1 is LNHDA and CDR2 is SQIVND (reference sequence). The CDR3 bases are TGTGCCAGTAGTATGGAGCGGAGGGGTAGGACCCAGTACTTC. This encodes CASSMERRGRTQYF.

The V and J genes are TRBV5-1 and TRBJ1-6; D remains ambiguous. In germline, CDR1 is SGHRS, CDR2 YFSETQ. The germline V and J ends were trimmed by 3 bases and 5 bases, with 12 bases remaining between them. The CDR3 runs to 15 residues. The CDR3: CASSSTPGDNSPLHF. Here the CDR3 DNA reads TGCGCCAGCAGCTCGACCCCTGGGGATAATTCACCCCTCCACTTT.

The rearrangement uses TRBV19 and TRBJ1-5; D unclear. Germline V gene sequence: CDR1 LNHDA, CDR2 SQIVND (reference sequence). Trimming took off 3 bases at V and 0 bases at J, with 15 bases between the two ends. The CDR3 runs to 17 residues. The chain's CDR3 is CASSIRQDFVSNQPQHF. In nucleotides, the CDR3 is TGTGCCAGTAGTATCCGGCAGGATTTCGTTAGCAATCAGCCCCAGCATTTT.